This T cell receptor beta chain was found in a study of cytomegalovirus exposure and HLA in healthy donors. Overall study results and limits: Sequences of the TCR beta chain were said to predict the HLA-A and HLA-B alleles of most subjects accurately.

Use of 60 Vbeta and 13 Jbeta primers characterized the PCR. TCRdb's table, derived via immunoSEQ multiplex PCR, lists solely in-frame clones and lacks some. The sample comprises over 110,000 clones, over 70% of which are singletons, and about 4.3% rests with the top ten. This clone was seen only a few times. Antigen unknown. Other DNA sequences from this sample encode an identical CDR3 as well. In germline, CDR1 is SGHRS, CDR2 YFSETQ. This CDR3 comprises 12 residues. The V end lost 0 bases, the J end lost 4 bases, and 4 bases lay between the germline ends. Sequencing was done on a sample of PBMCs. This sequence originates from a middle-aged man in good health and CMV-seronegative. The chain is built from TRBV5-1 and TRBJ2-5; D not certain. The CDR3, as DNA: TGCGCCAGCAGCTTGGATCTAGAGACCCAGTACTTC. This encodes CASSLDLETQYF.